These 14 T cell receptor beta chains originate from one sample sequenced in a study of CD8 T cells in ankylosing spondylitis. TCRdb used MiXCR to reprocess the 5' RACE reads, holding one entry per CDR3 protein. The sample consists of under 250,000 distinct CDR3 sequences, about 7.3% of them appearing once. Study-level points and caveats: Blood from ankylosing spondylitis patients appeared to carry a characteristic eight-variant TCR beta motif.

Antigens of these TCRs are unknown. Material for sequencing was blood, either unsorted or a sorted T cell fraction (not recorded which). The receptors here all came from a male donor with ankylosing spondylitis.

Many counts were recorded for this clonotype. The chain carries TRBV20-1 and TRBJ2-7; weak D call: TRBD1 (5 bases). V gave up 7 bases and J gave up 4 bases, with 20 bases separating them. Germline-derived CDR1 and CDR2 are DFQATT and SNEGSKA (reference sequence). The CDR3 has 14 amino acids. CDR3 in amino acids: CSVYPRVLGYEQYF. The CDR3 DNA reads as TGCAGTGTTTACCCCAGGGTCCTAGGGTACGAGCAGTACTTC.

The J gene is TRBJ1-1, the V gene TRBV15; perhaps TRBD1 as D (6 bases). Trimming pared 0 bases from V and 2 bases from J, leaving 13 bases between. Germline CDR1 LNHNV, CDR2 YYDKDF (reference sequence). The length of the CDR3 is 16 residues. CDR3 nucleotide sequence: TGTGCCACCAGCAGAGATCGGGGGGGCCACAACACTGAAGCTTTCTTT. Its translation is CATSRDRGGHNTEAFF.

In its sample, this clonotype was seen many times. The rearrangement joins TRBV20-1 to TRBJ2-7; 7 bases are a match to TRBD1. The CDR3 sequence is 13 residues long. J gave up 2 bases and V 3 bases, and 4 bases lay outside the gene matches. The germline CDR1 and CDR2 sequences are DFQATT and SNEGSKA (reference sequence). CDR3 amino acids: CSARDRSTYEQYF. In nucleotides, the CDR3 is TGCAGTGCTAGGGACAGGTCAACCTACGAGCAGTACTTC.

This clonotype was recorded many times. The V call is TRBV9, the J call TRBJ1-1, with D maybe TRBD1 (6 bases). The CDR3 length is 14 residues. Trimming pared 0 bases from V and 0 bases from J, leaving 6 bases between. The germline V gene has CDR1 SGDLS and CDR2 YYNGEE. CDR3 sequence reads: CASSVAGVNTEAFF. CDR3 nucleotide sequence: TGTGCCAGCAGCGTAGCAGGGGTGAACACTGAAGCTTTCTTT.

This clonotype appeared a few times. The chain recombines TRBV29-1 with TRBJ1-1; D gene uncertain. Germline CDR1 and CDR2: SQVTM and ANQGSEA. Trimming removed 5 bases from V and 8 bases from J, with 9 bases in between. CDR3 length equals 10 residues. As DNA, the CDR3 is TGCAGCGTTTTTGCAGTAGAAGCTTTCTTT. Its translation is CSVFAVEAFF.

This clonotype has only a few counts. The V gene is TRBV4-1, the J gene TRBJ1-1; possible D gene TRBD1, 6 bases. CDR1 is MGHRA, CDR2 YSYEKL, per germline. CDR3 size: 15 residues. Between the trimmed V and J ends, which lost 1 base and 4 bases, there was a span of 13 bases. The chain's CDR3 is CASSQAGALGTEAFF. DNA of the CDR3: TGCGCCAGCAGCCAAGCAGGGGCTCTGGGCACTGAAGCTTTCTTT.

This clonotype was counted only a few times. The chain links TRBV9 to TRBJ1-2; tentative D call: TRBD1 (6 bases). The length of the CDR3 is 16 residues. V was clipped by 4 bases and J by 4 bases, with 20 bases between them. CDR1 is SGDLS, CDR2 YYNGEE, per germline. This chain's CDR3 is CASSLLTGPSSYGYTF. The CDR3, as DNA: TGTGCCAGCAGCTTACTGACAGGACCCTCTAGCTATGGCTACACCTTC.

This clonotype was detected a few times. This chain connects TRBV11-2 to TRBJ1-4, with 8 bases lining up with TRBD1. Germline-derived CDR1 and CDR2 are SGHAT and FQNNGV. The CDR3 contains 16 residues. With 5 bases clipped from V and 0 bases from J, the junction kept 5 bases outside the gene matches. The CDR3 region is CASSIYRGATNEKLFF. CDR3 DNA sequence: TGTGCCAGCAGCATATACAGGGGGGCAACTAATGAAAAACTGTTTTTT.

This clonotype was counted ten times or more. The gene calls are TRBV29-1 and TRBJ2-5; TRBD1 or TRBD2 may be the D gene (5 bases each). This CDR3 is built from 15 residues. Germline V gene data show CDR1 as SQVTM and CDR2 as ANQGSEA. Deletions cut 6 bases from V and 1 base from J, with 18 bases between. The DNA of the CDR3 is TGCAGCGTCGGGGACCCTAGGCAAGGCCAAGAGACCCAGTACTTC. Translated, it gives CSVGDPRQGQETQYF.

This clonotype was observed many times. DNA for the CDR3: TGTGCCAGCAGTCCCCTAGCGGGGGTGGAGACCCAGTACTTC. Translation: CASSPLAGVETQYF. This sequence joins TRBV7-2 and TRBJ2-5, with 10 bases fitting TRBD2. The CDR3 totals 14 residues. Germline values: CDR1 SGHTA, CDR2 FQGNSA. The V and J ends lost 6 bases and 5 bases, in that order; junction bases with no gene match: 6.

This clonotype was observed a handful of times. V usage is TRBV12-3 or TRBV12-4 and J usage is TRBJ1-2; D remains ambiguous. Trimming stripped 3 bases from V and 10 bases from J, with 27 bases between. The CDR3 contains 17 residues. Written as DNA, the CDR3 is TGTGCCAGCAGTTTGTCACCTTTCGACAACTATGAATGGTTCTACACCTTC. Translated: CASSLSPFDNYEWFYTF.

This clonotype was counted at least ten times. The chain has TRBV9 and TRBJ2-7; TRBD1 or TRBD2 may be the D gene (5 bases each). CDR1 SGDLS and CDR2 YYNGEE come from the germline V gene. This CDR3 region has 15 residues. Trimming pared 0 bases from V and 3 bases from J, leaving 13 bases between. The CDR3 region has the DNA TGTGCCAGCAGCGTAGCCGGGGCTAACATCTACGAGCAGTACTTC. It codes for CASSVAGANIYEQYF.

There are many counts of this clonotype. The chain links TRBV6-5 to TRBJ2-3, with TRBD1 matching over 7 bases. CDR3 length equals 15 residues. V lost 2 bases, J lost 3 bases, and 5 bases stayed unmatched. The V gene's germline CDR1 is MNHEY and CDR2 SVGAGI. CDR3 nucleotides: TGTGCCAGCAGTTACGAGGGGGCAAGGACAGATACGCAGTATTTT. The encoded protein is CASSYEGARTDTQYF.

There are many counts of this clonotype. This rearrangement joins TRBV4-3 to TRBJ2-7; 7 bases line up with TRBD1. V was pared by 4 bases and J by 4 bases, with 13 bases of the junction left unmatched. This CDR3 comprises 16 residues. CDR1 is LGHNA and CDR2 is YSLEER in the germline V gene. The CDR3 DNA follows: TGCGCCAGCAGCCCCGGTATAGTAGGGGGCAGGTACGAGCAGTACTTC. As protein: CASSPGIVGGRYEQYF.